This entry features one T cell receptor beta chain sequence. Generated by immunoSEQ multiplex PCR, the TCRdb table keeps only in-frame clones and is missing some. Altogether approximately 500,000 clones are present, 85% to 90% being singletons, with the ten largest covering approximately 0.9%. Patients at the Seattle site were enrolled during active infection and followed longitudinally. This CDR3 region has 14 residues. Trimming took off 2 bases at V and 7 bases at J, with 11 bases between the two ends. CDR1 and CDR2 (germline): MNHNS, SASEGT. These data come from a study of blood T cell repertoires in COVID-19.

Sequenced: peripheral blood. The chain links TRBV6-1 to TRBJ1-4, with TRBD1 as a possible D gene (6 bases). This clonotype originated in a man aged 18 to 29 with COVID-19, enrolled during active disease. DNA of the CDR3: TGTGCCAGCAGTGAAACAGGGTCTTCTGAAAAACTGTTTTTT. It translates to CASSETGSSEKLFF.